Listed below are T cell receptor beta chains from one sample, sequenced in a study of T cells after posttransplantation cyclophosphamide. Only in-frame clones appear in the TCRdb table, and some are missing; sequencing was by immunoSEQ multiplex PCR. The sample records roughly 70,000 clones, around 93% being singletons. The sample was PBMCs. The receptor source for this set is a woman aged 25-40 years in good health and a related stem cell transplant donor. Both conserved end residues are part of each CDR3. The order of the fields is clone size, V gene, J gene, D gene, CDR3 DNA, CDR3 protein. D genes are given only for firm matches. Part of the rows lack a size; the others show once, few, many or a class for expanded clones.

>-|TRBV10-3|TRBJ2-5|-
TGTGCCATCAGTGTTCGGGGGGCGGGAGAGACCCAGTACTTC
CAISVRGAGETQYF
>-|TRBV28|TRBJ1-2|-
TGTGCCAGCAGTCCACTTACCCCCTTGACAGCCGGATATGGCTACACCTTC
CASSPLTPLTAGYGYTF
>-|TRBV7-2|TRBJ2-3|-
TGTGCCAGCAGCTCCGGGACAAAGAGCACAGATACGCAGTATTTT
CASSSGTKSTDTQYF
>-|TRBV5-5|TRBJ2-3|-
TGTGCCAGAGCCTTCGATACGCAGTATTTT
CARAFDTQYF
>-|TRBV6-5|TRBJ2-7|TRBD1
TGTGCCAGCTCCAAAGGGGACAGTATCCGCGAGCAGTACTTC
CASSKGDSIREQYF
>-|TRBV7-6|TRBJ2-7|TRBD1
TGTGCCAGCAGCTTAGCGGACAGGAGCTCCTACGAGCAGTACTTC
CASSLADRSSYEQYF
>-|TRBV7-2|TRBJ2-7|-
TGTGCCAGCAGCTTTACCTCAGGTTCCCCCTACGAGCAGTACTTC
CASSFTSGSPYEQYF
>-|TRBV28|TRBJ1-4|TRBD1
TGTGCCAGCAGTGAAGGACAGGGGGGCATGAATGAAAAACTGTTTTTT
CASSEGQGGMNEKLFF
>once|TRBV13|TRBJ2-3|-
TGTGCCAGCAGCTTCCAGACAGATACGCAGTATTTT
CASSFQTDTQYF
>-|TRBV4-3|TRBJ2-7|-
TGCGCCAGCAGCTTATCCCAGGGGCGCGAGCAGTACTTC
CASSLSQGREQYF
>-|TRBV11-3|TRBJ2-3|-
TGTGCCAGCAGCCTCCGCGGGGTGGGAGAAGATACGCAGTATTTT
CASSLRGVGEDTQYF
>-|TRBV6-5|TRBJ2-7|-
TGTGCCAGCAGTTACTCGGCAGGGAACTCCTACGAGCAGTACTTC
CASSYSAGNSYEQYF
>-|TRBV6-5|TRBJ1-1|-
TGTGCCAGCAGTTATTCCGGGACTAACACTGAAGCTTTCTTT
CASSYSGTNTEAFF
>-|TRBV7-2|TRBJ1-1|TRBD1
TGTGCCAGCAGCTCGGACAGGGGGCGCCGCACTGAAGCTTTCTTT
CASSSDRGRRTEAFF
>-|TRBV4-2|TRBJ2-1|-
TGTGCCAGCAGCCAAGATTCCCGGCGGGGGCTCTACAATGAGCAGTTCTTC
CASSQDSRRGLYNEQFF
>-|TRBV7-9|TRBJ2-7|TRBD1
TGTGCCAGCAGCTTAAGACAGGGGAGCTACGAGCAGTACTTC
CASSLRQGSYEQYF
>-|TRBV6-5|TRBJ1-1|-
TGTGCCAGCAGTTACTCCACTCGTGGGAGCACTGAAGCTTTCTTT
CASSYSTRGSTEAFF
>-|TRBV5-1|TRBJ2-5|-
TGCGCCAGCAGCTTGGATTGGCGGCCGGCGGCCCAGTACTTC
CASSLDWRPAAQYF
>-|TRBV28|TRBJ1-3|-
TGTGCCAGCAGTTTCCCGATGGGAAACACCATATATTTT
CASSFPMGNTIYF
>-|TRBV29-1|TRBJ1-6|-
TGCAGCGTTGAAGAGGTCGCTGGTTCACCCCTCCACTTT
CSVEEVAGSPLHF
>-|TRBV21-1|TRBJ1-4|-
TGTGCCAGCAGCAAATACAGGGGGAGAGGGGGGGAAAATGAAAAACTGTTTTTT
CASSKYRGRGGENEKLFF
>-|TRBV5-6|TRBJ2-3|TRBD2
TGTGCCAGCAGCTTGGGTTTATGGGGAGGGGATACGCAGTATTTT
CASSLGLWGGDTQYF
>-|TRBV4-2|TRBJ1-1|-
TGTGCCAGCAGAGTCGTAGGCGGCCAGAAGGTCGGGGCTTTCTTT
CASRVVGGQKVGAFF
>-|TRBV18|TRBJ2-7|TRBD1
TGTGCCAGCTCACTACGGGACAGGGAGTCCTACGAGCAGTACTTC
CASSLRDRESYEQYF
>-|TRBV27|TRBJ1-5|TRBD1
TGTGCCAGCAGTCGACAGGGGGCGCGTCAGCCCCAGCATTTT
CASSRQGARQPQHF
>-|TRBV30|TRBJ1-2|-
TGTGCCTGGAGTACTAGAGGGGGCTACACCTTC
CAWSTRGGYTF
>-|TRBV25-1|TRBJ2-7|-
TGTGCCAGCAAGAACCCGGAGCGCCCCTACGAGCAGTACTTC
CASKNPERPYEQYF
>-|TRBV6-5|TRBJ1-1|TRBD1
TGTGCCAGCAGTGGGACAGGGGGCTTAGGCACTGAAGCTTTCTTT
CASSGTGGLGTEAFF
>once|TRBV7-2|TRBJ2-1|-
TGTGCCAGCAGCCCCTGGCCTTTATACAATGAGCAGTTCTTC
CASSPWPLYNEQFF
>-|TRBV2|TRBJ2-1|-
TGTGCCAGCAAAACGGTGGCGGACTACAATGAGCAGTTCTTC
CASKTVADYNEQFF
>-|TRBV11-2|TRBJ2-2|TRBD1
TGTGCCAGCAGGGACCGGACAGGACAGGGCGGGGAGCTGTTTTTT
CASRDRTGQGGELFF
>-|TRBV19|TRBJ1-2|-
TGTGCCAGTAGTCGCGGGGTGGAGGATGGCTACACCTTC
CASSRGVEDGYTF
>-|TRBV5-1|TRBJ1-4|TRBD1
TGCGCCAGCAGCGATATAGGGGGCTCGAATGAAAAACTGTTTTTT
CASSDIGGSNEKLFF
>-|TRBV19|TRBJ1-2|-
TGTGCCAGTAGTAGGTTTAGGGAAACGAGCTATGGCTACACCTTC
CASSRFRETSYGYTF
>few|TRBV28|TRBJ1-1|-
TGTGCCAGCAGTTTAACCGGACCTCACACTGAAGCTTTCTTT
CASSLTGPHTEAFF
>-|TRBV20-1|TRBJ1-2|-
TGCAGTGCTAGTACAAGTGGCTACACCTTC
CSASTSGYTF
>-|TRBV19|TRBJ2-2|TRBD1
TGTGCCACCCGGACAGGGGGCGGCGGGGAGCTGTTTTTT
CATRTGGGGELFF
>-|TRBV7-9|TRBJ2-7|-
TGTGCCAGCAGTTCCTCCTACGGGCAGTACTTC
CASSSSYGQYF
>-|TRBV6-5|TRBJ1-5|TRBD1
TGTGCCAGCAAACCACAGGGGGCAGGCAATCAGCCCCAGCATTTT
CASKPQGAGNQPQHF
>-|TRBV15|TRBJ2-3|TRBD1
TGTGCCACCAGCGGCGGACAGGGCACAGATACGCAGTATTTT
CATSGGQGTDTQYF
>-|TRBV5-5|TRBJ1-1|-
TGTGCCAGCAGGGGGGGGGCCTCGAACACTGAAGCTTTCTTT
CASRGGASNTEAFF
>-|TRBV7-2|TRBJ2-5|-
TGTGCCAGCAGCCGGAACGTAGGACAGCAAGAGACCCAGTACTTC
CASSRNVGQQETQYF
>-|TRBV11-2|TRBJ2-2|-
TGTGCCAGCAGCCCCTACATCACCGGGGAGCTGTTTTTT
CASSPYITGELFF
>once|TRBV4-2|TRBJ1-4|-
TGTGCCAGCAGCCAAGAGGTCTTTTTCTTGGCCCCCGGTGGAAAACTGTTTTTT
CASSQEVFFLAPGGKLFF
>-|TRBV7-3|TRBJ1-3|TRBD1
TGTGCCAGCAGCTTAATTGGGCGGGGACAGGCCTTGGGCGGAAACACCACATATTTT
CASSLIGRGQALGGNTTYF
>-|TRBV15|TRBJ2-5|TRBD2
TGTGCCACCAGCGGGAATCGACTAGCTATTGAGACCCAGTACTTC
CATSGNRLAIETQYF
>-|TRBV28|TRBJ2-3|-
TGTGCCAGCAGTTTGTCCATAGGCACAGATACGCAGTATTTT
CASSLSIGTDTQYF
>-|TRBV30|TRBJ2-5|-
TGTGCCTGGAGTGCCCAAGAGACCCAGTACTTC
CAWSAQETQYF
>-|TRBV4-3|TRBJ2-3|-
TGCGCCAGCAGCGAGACGGGACTCACAGATACGCAGTATTTT
CASSETGLTDTQYF
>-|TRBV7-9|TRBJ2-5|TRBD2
TGTGCCAGCAGCCGGGGGGGCCTCCAAGAGACCCAGTACTTC
CASSRGGLQETQYF
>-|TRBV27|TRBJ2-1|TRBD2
TGTGCCAGCAGTTTATCGGTGACTAGCGGGGTACACAATGAGCAGTTCTTC
CASSLSVTSGVHNEQFF
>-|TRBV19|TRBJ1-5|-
TGTGCCAGTAGTATACCCCTATTTCAGCATCAGCCCCAGCATTTT
CASSIPLFQHQPQHF
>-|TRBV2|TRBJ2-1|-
TGTGCCAGCAGTCAGTACAATGAGCAGTTCTTC
CASSQYNEQFF
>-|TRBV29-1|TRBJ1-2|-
TGCAGCGTTCCTGGGAGGGGGGACAATGGCTACACCTTC
CSVPGRGDNGYTF
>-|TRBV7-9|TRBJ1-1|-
TGTGCCAGCAGCTTGGGGGTGGCGGACACTGAAGCTTTCTTT
CASSLGVADTEAFF
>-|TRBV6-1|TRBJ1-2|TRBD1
TGTGCCAGCAGTGAGACAGGGGTCTATGGCTACACCTTC
CASSETGVYGYTF
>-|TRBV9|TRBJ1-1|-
TGTGCCAGCAGTCGGGACACTGAAGCTTTCTTT
CASSRDTEAFF